A single sample gave rise to the 14 T cell receptor beta chains below, sequenced in a study of blood T cell repertoires in COVID-19. Assay used: immunoSEQ multiplex PCR; TCRdb lists only in-frame clones, some missing. The data hold approximately 97,000 clones, with about 91% observed a single time. Material for sequencing was peripheral blood. The receptors were sampled from a man in his fifties with COVID-19, enrolled during active disease.

J is TRBJ1-4 and V is TRBV9; D may be TRBD1 (6 bases). V was pared by 2 bases and J by 3 bases, with 8 bases between. Per germline, CDR1 SGDLS and CDR2 YYNGEE. The CDR3 has 14 residues. The CDR3 DNA reads TGTGCCAGCAGCGTCACAGGGTCTAATGAAAAACTGTTTTTT. Residues: CASSVTGSNEKLFF.

The gene calls are TRBV6-1 and TRBJ2-7; 11 nucleotides match TRBD1. Germline CDR1 reads MNHNS; CDR2 reads SASEGT. Trimming at V came to 6 bases and at J to 6 bases, leaving 4 bases not matched to a gene. The CDR3 runs to 13 residues. CDR3 bases: TGTGCCAGCAGGGACAGGGGGCTAGGCGAGCAGTACTTC. Protein product: CASRDRGLGEQYF.

This clone was observed a single time. Here the CDR3 reads CASSLGGTNEKLFF. In DNA form, the CDR3 reads TGTGCCAGCAGCTTGGGGGGTACTAATGAAAAACTGTTTTTT. This sequence joins TRBV7-9 and TRBJ1-4; a weak D match, TRBD1 (5 bases). Germline-derived CDR1 and CDR2 are SEHNR and FQNEAQ (reference sequence). Trimming shortened V by 3 bases and J by 2 bases, and 7 bases separated the two germline ends. The CDR3 spans 14 residues.

The rearrangement links TRBV28 to TRBJ2-3, with no clear D. V was pared by 4 bases and J by 1 base, with 12 bases between. CDR1 is MDHEN and CDR2 is SYDVKM in the germline V gene. This CDR3 has 15 amino acids. The DNA for the CDR3 is TGTGCCAGCAGTTCCCCTAGAGGCCGCACAGATACGCAGTATTTT. It codes for CASSSPRGRTDTQYF.

The chain carries TRBV5-1 and TRBJ1-6, with D possibly matching TRBD1 (5 bases). Germline assignment: CDR1 SGHRS and CDR2 YFSETQ. CDR3 length equals 15 residues. Deletions cut 0 bases from V and 7 bases from J, with 11 bases between. CDR3 in amino acids: CASSLGQLRNSPLHF. CDR3 nucleotides: TGCGCCAGCAGCTTGGGACAGCTAAGAAATTCACCCCTCCACTTT.

The chain uses TRBV29-1 and TRBJ2-7, with 12 bases that match TRBD2. V lost 6 bases, J lost 6 bases, and 9 bases stayed unmatched. Germline V gene sequence: CDR1 SQVTM, CDR2 ANQGSEA. This CDR3 comprises 14 residues. This CDR3 reads CSVIKGLAGREQYF. The CDR3 DNA follows: TGCAGCGTCATAAAAGGACTAGCGGGGCGCGAGCAGTACTTC.

This clone occurred once. The chain links TRBV5-1 to TRBJ1-1, with D hard to call. CDR1 SGHRS and CDR2 YFSETQ come from the germline V gene. Trimming pared 0 bases from V and 7 bases from J, leaving 10 bases between. This CDR3 spans 13 amino acids. In nucleotides, the CDR3 is TGCGCCAGCAGCTTGGTGGGCTGGAATGAAGCTTTCTTT. Its protein product is CASSLVGWNEAFF.

This clone was found once. The chain is built from TRBV7-2 and TRBJ1-3; 8 positions agree with TRBD1. J lost 3 bases, V lost 6 bases, and 10 bases had no gene match. The CDR3 consists of 16 residues. CDR1 is SGHTA, CDR2 FQGNSA, per germline. CDR3: CASRQPTGGIGNTIYF. DNA for the CDR3: TGTGCCAGCAGACAACCCACAGGGGGAATTGGAAACACCATATATTTT.

V and J are TRBV7-3 and TRBJ2-3, with a possible D match to TRBD2 (5 bases). CDR3 length equals 16 residues. Germline-derived CDR1 and CDR2 are SGHTA and FQGTGA. Trimming shortened V by 0 bases and J by 0 bases, and 10 bases separated the two germline ends. The CDR3 nucleotides read TGTGCCAGCAGCTTAACCGCTAGCCGTAGCACAGATACGCAGTATTTT. Translating gives CASSLTASRSTDTQYF.

The chain links TRBV7-2 to TRBJ1-2, with 8 positions matching TRBD1. The CDR3 runs 14 residues. Germline V gives CDR1 SGHTA, CDR2 FQGNSA. V lost 5 bases to trimming and J lost 6 bases; unmatched junction nucleotides: 8. CDR3: CASSLDRGWDGYTF. CDR3 sequence (DNA): TGTGCCAGCAGCCTCGACAGGGGATGGGATGGCTACACCTTC.

The chain's CDR3 is CASSQDRGRGEQYF. CDR3 bases: TGTGCCAGCAGCCAGGACAGGGGAAGGGGCGAGCAGTACTTC. The V call is TRBV6-5, the J call TRBJ2-7, with 9 nucleotides matching TRBD1. The CDR3 extends over 14 amino acids. Per the germline V gene, CDR1 is MNHEY and CDR2 is SVGAGI. V lost 6 bases and J lost 6; bases outside the gene matches: 9.

The chain carries TRBV15 and TRBJ1-1; D uncertain. The V gene lost 8 bases and the J gene lost 1 base, with 11 bases spanning the gap. Looked up from germline, CDR1 is LNHNV and CDR2 is YYDKDF (reference sequence). This CDR3 is 13 amino acids long. CDR3 region: CATGREPNTEAFF. CDR3 nucleotide sequence: TGTGCCACCGGAAGGGAGCCGAACACTGAAGCTTTCTTT. Using reference TRBV15 and TRBJ1-1 for the parts outside the CDR3, the full variable domain is DAMVIQNPRYQVTQFGKPVTLSCSQTLNHNVMYWYQQKSSQAPKLLFHYYDKDFNNEADTPDNFQSRRPNTSFCFLDIRSPGLGDTAMYLCATGREPNTEAFFGQGTRLTVV.

The gene calls are TRBV3-1 (or the pseudogene TRBV3-2) and TRBJ1-2; 7 positions agree with TRBD1. The V gene end was trimmed by 1 base and the J gene end by 10 bases; junction bases not matched to a gene: 12. The CDR3 covers 15 residues. Germline CDR1 reads LGHDT; CDR2 reads YNNKEL (reference sequence). In DNA, the CDR3 is TGTGCCAGCAGCCAAGGAGGGGGCAGGGTTTTTGTCTACACCTTC. Translation gives CASSQGGGRVFVYTF.

This clone was counted once. The chain employs TRBV6-5 and TRBJ1-1; a possible D gene is TRBD1 (5 bases). The germline CDR1 and CDR2 sequences are MNHEY and SVGAGI. V shed 2 bases and J shed 5 bases, with 12 bases lying between them. This CDR3 spans 14 amino acids. For the CDR3, the DNA is TGTGCCAGCAGTTACGGGGGGTCGAGTACTGAAGCTTTCTTT. Protein sequence: CASSYGGSSTEAFF.